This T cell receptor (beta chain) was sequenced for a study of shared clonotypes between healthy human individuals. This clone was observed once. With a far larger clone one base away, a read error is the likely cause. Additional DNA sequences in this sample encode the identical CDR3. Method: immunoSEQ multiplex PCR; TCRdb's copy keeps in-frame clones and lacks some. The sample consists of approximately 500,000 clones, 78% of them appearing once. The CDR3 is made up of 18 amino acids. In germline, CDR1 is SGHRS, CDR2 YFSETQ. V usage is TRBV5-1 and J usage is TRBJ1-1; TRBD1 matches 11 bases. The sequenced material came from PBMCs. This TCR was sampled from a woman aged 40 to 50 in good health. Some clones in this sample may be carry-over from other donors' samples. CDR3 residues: CASSVDRGLVGRNTEAFF. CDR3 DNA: TGCGCCAGCAGCGTGGACAGGGGGCTAGTGGGTAGGAACACTGAGGCTTTCTTT.